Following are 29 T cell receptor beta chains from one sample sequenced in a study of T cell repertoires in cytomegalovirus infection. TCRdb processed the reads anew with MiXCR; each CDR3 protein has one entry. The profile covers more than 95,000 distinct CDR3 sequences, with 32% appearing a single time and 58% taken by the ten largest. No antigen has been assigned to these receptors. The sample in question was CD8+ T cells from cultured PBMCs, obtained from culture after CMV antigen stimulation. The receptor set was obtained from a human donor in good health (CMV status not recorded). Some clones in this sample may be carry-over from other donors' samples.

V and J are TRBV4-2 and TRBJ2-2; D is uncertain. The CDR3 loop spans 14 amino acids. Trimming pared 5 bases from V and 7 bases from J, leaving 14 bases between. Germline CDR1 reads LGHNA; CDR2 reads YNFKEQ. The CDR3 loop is CASSASGRVGELFF. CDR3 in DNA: TGTGCCAGCAGCGCTTCCGGGCGAGTCGGGGAGCTGTTTTTT.

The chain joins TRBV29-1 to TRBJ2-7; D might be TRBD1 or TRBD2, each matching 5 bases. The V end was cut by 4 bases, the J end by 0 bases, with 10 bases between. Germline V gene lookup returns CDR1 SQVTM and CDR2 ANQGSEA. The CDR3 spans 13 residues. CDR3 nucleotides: TGCAGCGTTGCGGGACCCTTCTCCTACGAGCAGTACTTC. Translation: CSVAGPFSYEQYF.

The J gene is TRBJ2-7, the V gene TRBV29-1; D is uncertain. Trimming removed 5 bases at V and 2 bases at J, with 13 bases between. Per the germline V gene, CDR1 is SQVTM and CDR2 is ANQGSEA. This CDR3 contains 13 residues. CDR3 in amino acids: CSVPGENAYEQYF. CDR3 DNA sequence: TGCAGCGTTCCCGGTGAAAACGCCTACGAGCAGTACTTC.

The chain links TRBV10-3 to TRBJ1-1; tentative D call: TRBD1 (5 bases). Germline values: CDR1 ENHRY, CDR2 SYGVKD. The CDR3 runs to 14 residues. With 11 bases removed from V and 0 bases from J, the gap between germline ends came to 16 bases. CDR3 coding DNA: TGTGCCTTCACCAGGCGCAGGGTGAACACTGAAGCTTTCTTT. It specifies CAFTRRRVNTEAFF.

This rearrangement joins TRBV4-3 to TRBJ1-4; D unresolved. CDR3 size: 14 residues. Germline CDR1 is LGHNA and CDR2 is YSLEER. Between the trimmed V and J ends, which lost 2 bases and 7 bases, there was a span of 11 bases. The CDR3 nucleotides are TGCGCCAGCAGCCAAACACCAGGAGGTGAAAAACTGTTTTTT. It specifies CASSQTPGGEKLFF.

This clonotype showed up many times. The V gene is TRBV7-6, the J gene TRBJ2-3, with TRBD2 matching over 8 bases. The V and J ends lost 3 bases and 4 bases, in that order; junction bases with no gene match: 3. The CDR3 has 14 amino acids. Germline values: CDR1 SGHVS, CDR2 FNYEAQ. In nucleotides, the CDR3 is TGTGCCAGCAGCTTGACCGGGGGGGCAGATACGCAGTATTTT. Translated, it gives CASSLTGGADTQYF.

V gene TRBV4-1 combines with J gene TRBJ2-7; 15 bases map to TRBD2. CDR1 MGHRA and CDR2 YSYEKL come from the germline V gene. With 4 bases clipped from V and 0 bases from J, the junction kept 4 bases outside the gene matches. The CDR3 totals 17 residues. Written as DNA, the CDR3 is TGCGCCAGCAGCCTACGGACTAGCGGGGGGGCCTCCTACGAGCAGTACTTC. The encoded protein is CASSLRTSGGASYEQYF.

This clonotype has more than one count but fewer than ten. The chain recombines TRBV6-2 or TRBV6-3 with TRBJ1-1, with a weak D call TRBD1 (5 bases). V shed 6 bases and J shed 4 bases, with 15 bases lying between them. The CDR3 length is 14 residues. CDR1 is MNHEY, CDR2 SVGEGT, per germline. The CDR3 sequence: CASSTVREGTEAFF. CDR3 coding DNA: TGTGCCAGCAGCACGGTCAGGGAAGGCACTGAAGCTTTCTTT.

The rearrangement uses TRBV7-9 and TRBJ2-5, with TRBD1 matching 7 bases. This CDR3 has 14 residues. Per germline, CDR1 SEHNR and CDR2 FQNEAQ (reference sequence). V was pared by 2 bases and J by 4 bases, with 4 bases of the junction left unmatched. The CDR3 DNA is TGTGCCAGCAGCTTACTCCAGGGGGTAGAGACCCAGTACTTC. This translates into CASSLLQGVETQYF. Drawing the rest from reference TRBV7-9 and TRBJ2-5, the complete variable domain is DTGVSQNPRHKITKRGQNVTFRCDPISEHNRLYWYRQTLGQGPEFLTYFQNEAQLEKSRLLSDRFSAERPKGSFSTLEIQRTEQGDSAMYLCASSLLQGVETQYFGPGTRLLVL.

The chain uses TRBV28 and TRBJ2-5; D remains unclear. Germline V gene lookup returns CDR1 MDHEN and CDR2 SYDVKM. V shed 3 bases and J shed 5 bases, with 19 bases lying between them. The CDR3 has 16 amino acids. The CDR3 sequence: CASSLGFMGSYETQYF. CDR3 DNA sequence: TGTGCCAGCAGTTTGGGGTTTATGGGGTCATACGAGACCCAGTACTTC.

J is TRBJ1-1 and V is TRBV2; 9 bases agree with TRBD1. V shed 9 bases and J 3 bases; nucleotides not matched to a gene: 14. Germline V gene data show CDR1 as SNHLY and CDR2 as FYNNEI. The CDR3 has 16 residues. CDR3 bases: TGTGCCAGGCGCCGGGACAGGGTGCTTCGGGACACTGAAGCTTTCTTT. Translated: CARRRDRVLRDTEAFF.

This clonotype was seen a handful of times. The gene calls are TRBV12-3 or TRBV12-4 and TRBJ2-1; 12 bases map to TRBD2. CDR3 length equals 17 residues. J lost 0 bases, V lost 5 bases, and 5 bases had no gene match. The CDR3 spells CASSGLAGTSSYNEQFF. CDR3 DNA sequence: TGTGCCAGCAGTGGACTAGCGGGGACAAGCTCCTACAATGAGCAGTTCTTC.

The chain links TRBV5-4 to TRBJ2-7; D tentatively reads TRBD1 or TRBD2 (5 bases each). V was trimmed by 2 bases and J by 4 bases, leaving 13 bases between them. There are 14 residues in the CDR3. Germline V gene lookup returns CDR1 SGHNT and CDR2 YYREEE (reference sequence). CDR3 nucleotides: TGTGCCAGCAGCTTTGCGCAGGGAGTATACGAGCAGTACTTC. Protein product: CASSFAQGVYEQYF.

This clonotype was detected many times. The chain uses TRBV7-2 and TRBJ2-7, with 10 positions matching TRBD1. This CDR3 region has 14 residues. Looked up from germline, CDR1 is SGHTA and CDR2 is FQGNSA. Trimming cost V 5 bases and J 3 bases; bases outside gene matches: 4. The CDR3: CASSGRDRGYEQYF. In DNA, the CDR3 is TGTGCCAGCAGCGGGAGGGACAGGGGCTACGAGCAGTACTTC.

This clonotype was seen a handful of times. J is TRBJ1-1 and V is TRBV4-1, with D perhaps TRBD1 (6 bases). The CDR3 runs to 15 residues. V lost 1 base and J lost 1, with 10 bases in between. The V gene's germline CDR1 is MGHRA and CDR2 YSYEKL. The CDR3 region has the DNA TGCGCCAGCAGCCAAGTTCGGACAGAGAACACTGAAGCTTTCTTT. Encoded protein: CASSQVRTENTEAFF.

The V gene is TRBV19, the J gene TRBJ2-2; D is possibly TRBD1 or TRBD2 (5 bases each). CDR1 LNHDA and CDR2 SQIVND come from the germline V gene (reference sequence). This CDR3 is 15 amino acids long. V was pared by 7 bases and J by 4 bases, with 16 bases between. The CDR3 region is CASTTRWGTTGELFF. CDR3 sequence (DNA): TGTGCCAGTACTACCCGGTGGGGGACCACCGGGGAGCTGTTTTTT.

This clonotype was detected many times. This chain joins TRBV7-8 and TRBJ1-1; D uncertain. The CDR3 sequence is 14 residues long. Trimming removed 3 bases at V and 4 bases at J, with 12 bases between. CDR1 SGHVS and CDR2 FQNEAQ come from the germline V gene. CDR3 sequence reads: CASSFKVVGTEAFF. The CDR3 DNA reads TGTGCCAGCAGCTTTAAGGTTGTAGGCACTGAAGCTTTCTTT.

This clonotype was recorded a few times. This chain's CDR3 is CATRGGTGELFF. Written as DNA, the CDR3 is TGTGCCACCCGAGGGGGCACCGGGGAGCTGTTTTTT. V is TRBV27 and J is TRBJ2-2, with D maybe TRBD1 (6 bases). V lost 10 bases and J 4 bases, leaving 10 bases between the germline ends. The CDR3 spans 12 residues. Germline loops: CDR1 MNHEY, CDR2 SMNVEV (reference sequence).

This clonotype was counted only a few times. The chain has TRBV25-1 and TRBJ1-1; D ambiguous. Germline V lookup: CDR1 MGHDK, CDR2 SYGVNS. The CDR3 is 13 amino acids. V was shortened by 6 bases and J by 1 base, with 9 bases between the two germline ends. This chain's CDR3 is CASRAGENTEAFF. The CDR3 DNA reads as TGTGCCAGCAGGGCTGGGGAGAACACTGAAGCTTTCTTT. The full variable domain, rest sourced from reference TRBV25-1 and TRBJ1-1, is EADIYQTPRYLVIGTGKKITLECSQTMGHDKMYWYQQDPGMELHLIHYSYGVNSTEKGDLSSESTVSRIRTEHFPLTLESARPSHTSQYLCASRAGENTEAFFGQGTRLTVV.

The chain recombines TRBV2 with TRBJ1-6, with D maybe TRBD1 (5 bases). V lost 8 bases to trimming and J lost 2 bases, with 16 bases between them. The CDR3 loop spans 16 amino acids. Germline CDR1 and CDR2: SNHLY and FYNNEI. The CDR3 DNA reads TGTGCCAGCTCCCTCCCGGCAGGGACCTATAATTCACCCCTCCACTTT. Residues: CASSLPAGTYNSPLHF.

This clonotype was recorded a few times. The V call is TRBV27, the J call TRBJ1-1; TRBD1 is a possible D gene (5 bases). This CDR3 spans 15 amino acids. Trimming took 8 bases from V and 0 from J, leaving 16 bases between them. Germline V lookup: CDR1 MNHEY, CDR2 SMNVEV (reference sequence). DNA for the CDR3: TGTGCCAGCCGCCTCACCAGGGCTATGAACACTGAAGCTTTCTTT. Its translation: CASRLTRAMNTEAFF.

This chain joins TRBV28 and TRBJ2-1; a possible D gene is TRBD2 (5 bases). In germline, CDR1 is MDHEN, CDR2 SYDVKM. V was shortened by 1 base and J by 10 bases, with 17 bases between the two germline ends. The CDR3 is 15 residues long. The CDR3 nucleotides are TGTGCCAGCAGTTTATTCGTGCGGGCCGCAGGAGAGCAGTTCTTC. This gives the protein CASSLFVRAAGEQFF. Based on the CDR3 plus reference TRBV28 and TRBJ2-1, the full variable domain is DVKVTQSSRYLVKRTGEKVFLECVQDMDHENMFWYRQDPGLGLRLIYFSYDVKMKEKGDIPEGYSVSREKKERFSLILESASTNQTSMYLCASSLFVRAAGEQFFGPGTRLTVL.

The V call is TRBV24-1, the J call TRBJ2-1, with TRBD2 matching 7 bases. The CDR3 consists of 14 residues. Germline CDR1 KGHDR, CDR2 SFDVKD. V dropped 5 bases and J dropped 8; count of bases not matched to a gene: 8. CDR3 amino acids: CATSASSGFDEQFF. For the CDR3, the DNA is TGTGCCACCAGTGCCTCTAGCGGATTCGATGAGCAGTTCTTC.

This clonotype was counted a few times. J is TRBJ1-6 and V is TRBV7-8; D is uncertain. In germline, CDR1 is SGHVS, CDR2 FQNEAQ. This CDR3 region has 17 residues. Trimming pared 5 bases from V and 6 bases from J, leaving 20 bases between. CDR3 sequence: CASSPRGGGVGNSPLHF. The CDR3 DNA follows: TGTGCCAGCAGCCCCCGAGGCGGTGGGGTCGGTAATTCACCCCTCCACTTT.

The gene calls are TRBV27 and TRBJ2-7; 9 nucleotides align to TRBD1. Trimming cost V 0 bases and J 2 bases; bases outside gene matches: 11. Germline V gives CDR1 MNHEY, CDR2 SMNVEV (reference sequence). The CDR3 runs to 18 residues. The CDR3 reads CASSLSGTGRTRAYEQYF. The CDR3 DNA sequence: TGTGCCAGCAGTTTATCCGGGACAGGGCGAACCCGCGCCTACGAGCAGTACTTC.

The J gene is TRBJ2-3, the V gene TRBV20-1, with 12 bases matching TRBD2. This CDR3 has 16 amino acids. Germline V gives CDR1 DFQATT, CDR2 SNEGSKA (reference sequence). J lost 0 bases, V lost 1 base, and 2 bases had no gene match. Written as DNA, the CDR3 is TGCAGTGCTAGAGTCGGGACTAGCGGGAGCACAGATACGCAGTATTTT. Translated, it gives CSARVGTSGSTDTQYF.

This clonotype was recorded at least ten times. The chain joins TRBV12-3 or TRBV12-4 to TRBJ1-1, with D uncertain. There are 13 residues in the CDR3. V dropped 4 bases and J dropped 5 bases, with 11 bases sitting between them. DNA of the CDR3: TGTGCCAGCAGTTCTTTTCTGGGAACTGAAGCTTTCTTT. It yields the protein CASSSFLGTEAFF.

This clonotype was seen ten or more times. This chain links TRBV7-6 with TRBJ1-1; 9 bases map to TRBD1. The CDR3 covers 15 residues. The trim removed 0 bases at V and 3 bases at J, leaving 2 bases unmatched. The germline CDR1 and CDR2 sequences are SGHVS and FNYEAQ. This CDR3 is CASSLATGGHTEAFF. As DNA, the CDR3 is TGTGCCAGCAGCTTAGCGACAGGGGGTCACACTGAAGCTTTCTTT.

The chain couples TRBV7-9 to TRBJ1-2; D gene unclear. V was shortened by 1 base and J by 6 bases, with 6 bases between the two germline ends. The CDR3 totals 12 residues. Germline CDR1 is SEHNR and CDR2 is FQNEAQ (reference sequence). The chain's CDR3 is CASSLERNGYTF. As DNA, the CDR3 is TGTGCCAGCAGCTTAGAGCGCAATGGCTACACCTTC.